This T cell receptor beta chain was recorded in a study of post-analysis software for immune sequencing data (dated by TCRdb to between 2015 and 2017). In terms of the full investigation: Recorded disease courses included relapsing-remitting, secondary progressive and progressive-relapsing multiple sclerosis, with some patients lacking subtype annotation. The multiple sclerosis patient repertoires were compared with about a dozen previously published healthy control repertoires from donors aged 6 to 25 years. A subset of samples was prepared in parallel using single-end sample barcoding, then pooled and co-amplified after Illumina adapter ligation. Paper-wide results and their limitations: When samples were clustered directly using the F measure, samples prepared in the same batch co-clustered strongly, which prompted a batch-effect correction. Multiple sclerosis patients had significantly lower normalized Chao1 diversity than controls, a result that suggests substantial peripheral T-cell clonal expansion. The control group was slightly older than the multiple sclerosis patient group. Four or five TRBV segments, including TRBV5-6, TRBV5-1 and TRBV20-1, were significantly more frequent in patients than controls.

To demonstrate the VDJtools post-analysis software, the study profiled TCR beta repertoires from the peripheral blood of about a dozen young patients with multiple sclerosis. Multiple sclerosis patients were children and adolescents aged 6 to 15 years. The V and J ends are trimmed by 4 bases and 4 bases, leaving 18 bases between them. The cysteine opens and the phenylalanine closes a CDR3 of 16 amino acids. CDR3 DNA only is kept here, 48 bases in frame from base 1. The CDR1 and CDR2 encoded by the germline V gene are ENHRY and SYGVKD. This clonotype was recorded a few times. What this receptor recognizes is not known. No qualities accompany the bases; no much larger clone lies one base away. Receptor libraries were prepared by PCR. Sequencing instrument: Illumina HiSeq 2500. To reduce PCR and sequencing biases, unique molecular identifiers were incorporated into the TCR beta cDNA libraries. Every 1 to 10 million input T cells yielded approximately 500,000 cDNA molecules, meaning each molecule approximated one T cell. Patient libraries were prepared and sequenced with the same protocol used for the earlier healthy control dataset. Samples belonging to the same batch were prepared together, multiplexed and sequenced on a shared HiSeq lane. Regarding the original processing steps: MIGEC was used to process the raw barcoded reads, and molecular identifier groups with only a single read were discarded before consensus assembly and CDR3 extraction. VDJtools was used for post-analysis of the clonotype tables, and diversity was normalized by down-sampling every dataset to the size of the smallest sample. Repertoire overlap clustering matched CDR3 amino acid but not nucleotide sequences to correct batch-related cross-sample contamination. TCRdb reran the public reads through fastp at Q25 and MiXCR, keeping productive beta chains. Records with the same CDR3 protein are collapsed into one entry carrying the most frequent genes and DNA. What appears here as the V and J calls and clone size reflects TCRdb's work, not the paper's. The table for this sample lists approximately 460,000 distinct CDR3 sequences; 45% of them were counted only once. The ten biggest clones cover 9.5% to 13% of the sample.

Recombination connected TRBV10-3 to TRBJ2-3; TRBD2 could be the D gene, as 6 bases match. Sequenced sample: blood. The sequence was obtained from a girl under 18 with multiple sclerosis. In nucleotides, the sequence is TGTGCCATCAGTGGGTCTAGTGGGAGGTCAGCAGATACGCAGTATTTT. Translated, it reads CAISGSSGRSADTQYF.